Listed here are 23 T cell receptor beta chains from one sample, sequenced in a study of a mutant IDH1 vaccine in newly diagnosed glioma. Sequenced by immunoSEQ multiplex PCR; TCRdb stores in-frame clones only, minus some. This sample has tens of thousands of clones, with 80% to 90% found just once. No antigen has been identified for these receptors. Time point: week 35, safety follow-up. Every vaccine dose comprised 300 ug of mutant IDH1 20-mer peptide plus topical imiquimod. The sample in question was PBMCs, obtained from a glioma patient whose treatment included an IDH1 peptide vaccine. These receptors were taken from a man in his forties with glioma.

V usage is TRBV5-6 and J usage is TRBJ1-2; D is perhaps TRBD1 (5 bases). CDR1 and CDR2 from the germline V gene are SGHDT and YYEEEE. V lost 1 base and J 7 bases, leaving 5 bases between the germline ends. The CDR3 has 11 residues. CDR3 sequence reads: CASSLQGGYTF. Here the CDR3 DNA reads TGTGCCAGCAGCTTGCAGGGTGGCTACACCTTC.

This clone has just one count. Other nucleotide sequences from this sample produce the same CDR3. The chain is built from TRBV6-1 and TRBJ1-2; D unclear. From germline, CDR1 is MNHNS and CDR2 SASEGT. The V end was cut by 2 bases, the J end by 9 bases, with 10 bases between. This CDR3 is 12 amino acids long. CDR3 sequence (DNA): TGTGCCAGCAGTGAACATTCAGAAAGCTACACCTTC. This encodes CASSEHSESYTF.

This chain connects TRBV27 to TRBJ2-3; D may be TRBD2 (5 bases). Between the trimmed V and J ends, which lost 5 bases and 2 bases, there was a span of 11 bases. The CDR3 sequence is 14 residues long. Germline values: CDR1 MNHEY, CDR2 SMNVEV (reference sequence). This CDR3 is CASSPRTFTDTQYF. CDR3 in DNA: TGTGCCAGCAGTCCTCGGACTTTCACAGATACGCAGTATTTT.

This sequence joins TRBV7-8 and TRBJ1-2; 7 bases line up with TRBD1. From germline, CDR1 is SGHVS and CDR2 FQNEAQ. Losses at the gene ends were 0 bases for V and 5 bases for J; bases not matched to a gene: 3. The CDR3 runs 14 residues. CDR3 loop: CASSLAGTDYGYTF. DNA of the CDR3: TGTGCCAGCAGCTTAGCGGGGACAGATTATGGCTACACCTTC.

The chain joins TRBV18 to TRBJ1-5; 7 bases map to TRBD1. CDR1 and CDR2 (germline): KGHSH, LQKENI. CDR3 length equals 15 residues. Trimming at V came to 3 bases and at J to 5 bases, leaving 7 bases not matched to a gene. For the CDR3, the DNA is TGTGCCAGCTCACCCTCGACAGGGAAACATCAGCCCCAGCATTTT. Translation gives CASSPSTGKHQPQHF.

This chain joins TRBV6-1 and TRBJ2-7; 13 nucleotides agree with TRBD2. The CDR3 extends over 16 amino acids. Germline V gene data show CDR1 as MNHNS and CDR2 as SASEGT. V was pared by 4 bases and J by 0 bases, with 3 bases of the junction left unmatched. In nucleotides, the CDR3 is TGTGCCAGCAGTGGGACTAGCGGGGGCCGCTCCTACGAGCAGTACTTC. Translation: CASSGTSGGRSYEQYF.

The DNA of the CDR3 is TGTGCCAGCAGCTTCGGGGTGGCAAATGAAAAACTGTTTTTT. Translation gives CASSFGVANEKLFF. The chain is built from TRBV7-2 and TRBJ1-4; D ambiguous. With 3 bases removed from V and 5 bases from J, the gap between germline ends came to 10 bases. CDR3 size: 14 residues. From germline, CDR1 is SGHTA and CDR2 FQGNSA. The full variable domain, in which reference TRBV7-2 and TRBJ1-4 provide the parts outside the CDR3, is GAGVSQSPSNKVTEKGKDVELRCDPISGHTALYWYRQSLGQGLEFLIYFQGNSAPDKSGLPSDRFSAERTGGSVSTLTIQRTQQEDSAVYLCASSFGVANEKLFFGSGTQLSVL.

The DNA of the CDR3 is TGTGCCAGCAGTGCAGGGAGCAACACTGAAGCTTTCTTT. Translated, it gives CASSAGSNTEAFF. The chain uses TRBV7-9 and TRBJ1-1; D is perhaps TRBD1 (5 bases). This CDR3 is built from 13 residues. V was clipped by 6 bases and J by 2 bases, with 10 bases between them. The germline CDR1 and CDR2 sequences are SEHNR and FQNEAQ (reference sequence).

This clone was observed a single time. The chain employs TRBV18 and TRBJ2-7; D perhaps matches TRBD1 (6 bases). Trimming stripped 3 bases from V and 3 bases from J, with 15 bases between. CDR3 size: 15 residues. Germline loops: CDR1 KGHSH, CDR2 LQKENI. The CDR3 loop reads CASSPERGTDYEQYF. In DNA form, the CDR3 reads TGTGCCAGCTCACCGGAGAGGGGGACCGACTACGAGCAGTACTTC.

This chain connects TRBV4-2 to TRBJ2-5; D may be TRBD2 (5 bases). The CDR3 sequence is 15 residues long. V was cut by 1 base and J by 2 bases, with 11 bases left in between. Germline V gives CDR1 LGHNA, CDR2 YNFKEQ. The CDR3 DNA reads as TGTGCCAGCAGCCAAGCAAGACGGGATCAAGAGACCCAGTACTTC. Protein: CASSQARRDQETQYF.

V usage is TRBV16 and J usage is TRBJ1-1, with 10 bases lining up with TRBD1. CDR1 is KGHSY, CDR2 FQNENV, per germline. The ends lost 3 bases at V and 1 base at J; junction bases unmatched: 20. The CDR3 sequence is 21 residues long. CDR3 in DNA: TGTGCCAGCAGCCATCCCGGGACAGGGGCCGTTCAACCTGGAGAGAACACTGAAGCTTTCTTT. The encoded protein is CASSHPGTGAVQPGENTEAFF.

The genes are TRBV4-3 and TRBJ2-2; TRBD2 matches 10 bases. The CDR3 is 16 residues long. The germline V gene has CDR1 LGHNA and CDR2 YSLEER. V lost 2 bases to trimming and J lost 4 bases; unmatched junction nucleotides: 4. CDR3 sequence reads: CASSQFEREGTGELFF. The CDR3, as DNA: TGCGCCAGCAGCCAATTCGAGCGGGAGGGCACCGGGGAGCTGTTTTTT.

The CDR3 loop reads CASSQDGGLVAFF. The CDR3 DNA reads as TGCGCCAGCAGCCAAGATGGGGGCTTGGTGGCTTTCTTT. The rearrangement joins TRBV4-3 to TRBJ1-1; maybe TRBD1 (6 bases). V was pared by 0 bases and J by 11 bases, with 13 bases between. CDR1 is LGHNA and CDR2 is YSLEER in the germline V gene. The CDR3 is 13 residues long.

This CDR3 is CASSLDRGQGYTF. DNA for the CDR3: TGTGCCAGCAGCCTGGACAGGGGGCAGGGCTACACCTTC. The rearrangement uses TRBV4-2 and TRBJ1-2; TRBD1 agrees at 11 bases. V gave up 4 bases and J gave up 8 bases; unmatched junction bases: 3. This CDR3 is built from 13 residues. The germline CDR1 and CDR2 sequences are LGHNA and YNFKEQ.

The V call is TRBV7-6, the J call TRBJ2-7, with a possible D match to TRBD1 (6 bases). The CDR3 sequence is 14 residues long. The V gene's germline CDR1 is SGHVS and CDR2 FNYEAQ. Trimming took off 5 bases at V and 5 bases at J, with 16 bases between the two ends. In DNA, the CDR3 is TGTGCCAGCAGCATGGACAGCTCAGGGAACGAGCAGTACTTC. It encodes CASSMDSSGNEQYF.

V is TRBV27 and J is TRBJ2-7, with no clear D. This CDR3 comprises 13 residues. The V end lost 5 bases, the J end lost 1 base, and 9 bases lay between the germline ends. From germline, CDR1 is MNHEY and CDR2 SMNVEV (reference sequence). Written as DNA, the CDR3 is TGTGCCAGCAGTCCTGAGGAATCCTACGAGCAGTACTTC. This translates into CASSPEESYEQYF.

This chain links TRBV4-3 with TRBJ2-7; 12 positions match TRBD1. V shed 1 base, J shed 5 bases, and the junction held 6 bases outside the gene matches. This CDR3 has 16 amino acids. Germline V gene sequence: CDR1 LGHNA, CDR2 YSLEER. The CDR3 protein is CASSQAVGTGGHEQYF. The CDR3 DNA sequence: TGCGCCAGCAGCCAAGCGGTCGGGACAGGGGGCCACGAGCAGTACTTC.

This chain joins TRBV10-1 and TRBJ2-4; 12 bases align to TRBD2. The DNA matches TRBJ2-5 better at its end, which makes the J call doubtful. CDR1 and CDR2 (germline): WNHNN, SYGVQD (reference sequence). The CDR3 runs 13 residues. The CDR3 DNA reads as TGCGCCAGCAGCCCGGGACTAGCGGGGACCCAGTACTTC. Its protein product is CASSPGLAGTQYF.

The V and J genes are TRBV5-1 and TRBJ1-1; D gene ambiguous. Trimming took off 0 bases at V and 0 bases at J, with 3 bases between the two ends. Germline CDR1 is SGHRS and CDR2 is YFSETQ. The CDR3 is made up of 13 amino acids. CDR3 region: CASSLEVNTEAFF. The CDR3 coding sequence is TGCGCCAGCAGCTTGGAGGTGAACACTGAAGCTTTCTTT. The entire variable domain, with the rest obtained from reference TRBV5-1 and TRBJ1-1, is as follows: KAGVTQTPRYLIKTRGQQVTLSCSPISGHRSVSWYQQTPGQGLQFLFEYFSETQRNKGNFPGRFSGRQFSNSRSEMNVSTLELGDSALYLCASSLEVNTEAFFGQGTRLTVV.

The chain recombines TRBV4-3 with TRBJ2-2; 8 bases are a match to TRBD2. This CDR3 contains 17 residues. CDR1 LGHNA and CDR2 YSLEER come from the germline V gene. Trimming took 1 base from V and 3 from J; bases not matched to a gene: 7. This chain's CDR3 is CASSQARLAGYTGELFF. The CDR3 DNA reads as TGCGCCAGCAGCCAAGCGCGCCTAGCGGGCTACACCGGGGAGCTGTTTTTT.

V gene TRBV4-3 combines with J gene TRBJ1-1; no clear D gene. Germline CDR1 is LGHNA and CDR2 is YSLEER. The CDR3 totals 13 residues. Trimming took off 1 base at V and 11 bases at J, with 14 bases between the two ends. CDR3 amino acids: CASSQGLGVEAFF. The CDR3 coding sequence is TGCGCCAGCAGCCAAGGACTGGGAGTCGAGGCTTTCTTT.

The chain couples TRBV6-1 to TRBJ2-7; D not resolved. This CDR3 region has 11 residues. Deletions cut 3 bases from V and 4 bases from J, with 4 bases between. The germline CDR1 and CDR2 sequences are MNHNS and SASEGT. CDR3 amino acids: CASSELYEQYF. In DNA form, the CDR3 reads TGTGCCAGCAGTGAGTTGTACGAGCAGTACTTC.

The genes are TRBV14 and TRBJ2-7; D uncertain. V dropped 0 bases and J dropped 1 base, with 7 bases sitting between them. The CDR3 contains 14 residues. Germline CDR1 SGHDN, CDR2 FVKESK. CDR3 region: CASSQDDLSYEQYF. The CDR3 coding sequence is TGTGCCAGCAGCCAAGATGACTTATCCTACGAGCAGTACTTC. The full variable domain, its missing parts supplied by reference TRBV14 and TRBJ2-7, is EAGVTQFPSHSVIEKGQTVTLRCDPISGHDNLYWYRRVMGKEIKFLLHFVKESKQDESGMPNNRFLAERTGGTYSTLKVQPAELEDSGVYFCASSQDDLSYEQYFGPGTRLTVT.